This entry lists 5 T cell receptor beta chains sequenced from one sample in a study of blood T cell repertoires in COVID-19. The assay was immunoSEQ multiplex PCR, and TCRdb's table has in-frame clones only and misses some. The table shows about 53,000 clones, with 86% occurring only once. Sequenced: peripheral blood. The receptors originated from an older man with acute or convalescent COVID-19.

CDR3 sequence (DNA): TGTGCCAGCAGCCCCTTCGATGAGCAGTTCTTC. It translates to CASSPFDEQFF. The chain carries TRBV7-8 and TRBJ2-1; D call uncertain. Germline CDR1 is SGHVS and CDR2 is FQNEAQ. V gave up 5 bases and J gave up 8 bases, with 7 bases separating them. The CDR3 is made up of 11 amino acids.

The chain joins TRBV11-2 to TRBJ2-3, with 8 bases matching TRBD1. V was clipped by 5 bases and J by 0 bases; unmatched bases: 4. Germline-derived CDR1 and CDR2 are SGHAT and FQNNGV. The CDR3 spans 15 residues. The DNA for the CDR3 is TGTGCCAGCAGCACCCGACAGGGGAGCACAGATACGCAGTATTTT. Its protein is CASSTRQGSTDTQYF.

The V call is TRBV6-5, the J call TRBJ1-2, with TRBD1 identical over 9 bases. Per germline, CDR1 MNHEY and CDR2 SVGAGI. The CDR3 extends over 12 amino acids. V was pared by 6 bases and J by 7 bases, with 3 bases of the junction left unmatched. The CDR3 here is CASRQGAGGYTF. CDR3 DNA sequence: TGTGCCAGCAGACAGGGGGCGGGTGGCTACACCTTC.

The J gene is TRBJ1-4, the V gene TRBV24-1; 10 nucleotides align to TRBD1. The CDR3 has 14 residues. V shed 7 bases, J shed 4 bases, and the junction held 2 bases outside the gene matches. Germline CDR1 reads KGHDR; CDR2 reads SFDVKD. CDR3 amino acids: CATRGTGVNEKLFF. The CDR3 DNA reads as TGTGCCACCAGGGGGACAGGGGTTAATGAAAAACTGTTTTTT.

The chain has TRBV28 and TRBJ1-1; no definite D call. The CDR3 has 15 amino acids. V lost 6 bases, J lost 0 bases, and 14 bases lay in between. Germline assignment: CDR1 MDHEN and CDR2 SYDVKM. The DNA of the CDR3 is TGTGCCAGCAGCGAGGCTGGTGCAGTGAACACTGAAGCTTTCTTT. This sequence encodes CASSEAGAVNTEAFF. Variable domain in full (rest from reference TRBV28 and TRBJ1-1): DVKVTQSSRYLVKRTGEKVFLECVQDMDHENMFWYRQDPGLGLRLIYFSYDVKMKEKGDIPEGYSVSREKKERFSLILESASTNQTSMYLCASSEAGAVNTEAFFGQGTRLTVV.